This entry lists 8 T cell receptor beta chains sequenced from one sample in a study of regulatory T cells in long-lasting Graves disease. Construction of the TCR beta libraries employed iRepertoire HTBI primers in conjunction with Arm-PCR of CDR3 regions. Using its own MiXCR run on the multiplex PCR reads, TCRdb lists one record per CDR3 protein. Of around 430,000 distinct CDR3 sequences listed, approximately 23% are singletons. Documented time point: persistent/refractory GD, antithyroid drugs over 5 years with positive TRAb. RNA isolated from PBMCs was used to make the TCR library. This material consisted of peripheral blood mononuclear cells (PBMCs), taken when the disease was refractory, from a patient treated with antithyroid drugs. The receptors derive from a female donor with Graves disease.

The genes are TRBV3-1 and TRBJ2-1; D unresolved. The CDR3 extends over 16 amino acids. Per germline, CDR1 LGHDT and CDR2 YNNKEL (reference sequence). Trimming took off 1 base at V and 1 base at J, with 11 bases between the two ends. CDR3: CASSQAVDRSYNEQFF. In DNA form, the CDR3 reads TGTGCCAGCAGCCAAGCTGTCGATCGGTCCTACAATGAGCAGTTCTTC.

The V gene is TRBV7-3, the J gene TRBJ2-3, with D possibly being TRBD1 (6 bases). This CDR3 is 15 amino acids long. V lost 5 bases and J 4 bases, leaving 16 bases between the germline ends. Germline CDR1 reads SGHTA; CDR2 reads FQGTGA. The CDR3 sequence is CASSPGQIRSDTQYF. The CDR3 coding sequence is TGTGCCAGCAGCCCTGGACAGATCCGTTCAGATACGCAGTATTTT.

This clonotype was detected many times. This chain links TRBV28 with TRBJ1-2; D may be TRBD1 (6 bases). In germline, CDR1 is MDHEN, CDR2 SYDVKM. Trimming removed 3 bases at V and 4 bases at J, with 9 bases between. CDR3 size: 13 residues. CDR3: CASSLRGAYGYTF. The CDR3 DNA reads as TGTGCCAGCAGTTTGCGGGGGGCCTATGGCTACACCTTC.

This clonotype was counted many times. The chain links TRBV7-2 to TRBJ2-7, with 10 bases matching TRBD2. The CDR3 runs to 16 residues. CDR1 is SGHTA and CDR2 is FQGNSA in the germline V gene. The trim removed 5 bases at V and 3 bases at J, leaving 10 bases unmatched. CDR3 sequence (DNA): TGTGCCAGCAGCCGAACTAGCGGGAACTTAATCTACGAGCAGTACTTC. Translating it yields CASSRTSGNLIYEQYF.

Comment on this clonotype: One junction end does not reproduce the germline sequence, and a read error may be involved. The rearrangement links TRBV13 to TRBJ2-2, with 7 nucleotides matching TRBD2. Germline lookup yields CDR1 PRHDT and CDR2 FYEKMQ (reference sequence). The CDR3 spans 16 residues. The CDR3 sequence: CASNQPGTTYTGELSF. DNA of the CDR3: TGTGCCAGCAATCAACCAGGGACTACTTACACCGGGGAGCTGTCTTTT. The full variable domain, its missing parts supplied by reference TRBV13 and TRBJ2-2, is AAGVIQSPRHLIKEKRETATLKCYPIPRHDTVYWYQQGPGQDPQFLISFYEKMQSDKGSIPDRFSAQQFSDYHSELNMSSLELGDSALYFCASNQPGTTYTGELSFGEGSRLTVL.

This clonotype was found a few times. The genes are TRBV19 and TRBJ1-5; D gene ambiguous. Trimming took 3 bases from V and 9 from J, leaving 15 bases between them. Per the germline V gene, CDR1 is LNHDA and CDR2 is SQIVND (reference sequence). This CDR3 has 14 residues. CDR3 in amino acids: CASSISERGLPQHF. CDR3 sequence (DNA): TGTGCCAGTAGTATCTCCGAGCGAGGTTTGCCCCAGCATTTT.

Ten or more counts support this clonotype. This chain links TRBV28 with TRBJ1-1; no clear D gene. Deletions cut 7 bases from V and 1 base from J, with 19 bases between. There are 16 residues in the CDR3. Germline V lookup: CDR1 MDHEN, CDR2 SYDVKM. Written as DNA, the CDR3 is TGTGCCAGCAACCTTTGGACGGATCCTAGGAACACTGAAGCTTTCTTT. Its protein is CASNLWTDPRNTEAFF.

This clonotype showed up just a few times. The chain recombines TRBV29-1 with TRBJ1-3; a possible D gene is TRBD1 (6 bases). V was trimmed by 6 bases and J by 4 bases, leaving 13 bases between them. The CDR3 is 13 residues long. Germline V gives CDR1 SQVTM, CDR2 ANQGSEA. The CDR3 DNA reads as TGCAGCGTGGCACAGGGACCAGGAAACACCATATATTTT. This gives the protein CSVAQGPGNTIYF.